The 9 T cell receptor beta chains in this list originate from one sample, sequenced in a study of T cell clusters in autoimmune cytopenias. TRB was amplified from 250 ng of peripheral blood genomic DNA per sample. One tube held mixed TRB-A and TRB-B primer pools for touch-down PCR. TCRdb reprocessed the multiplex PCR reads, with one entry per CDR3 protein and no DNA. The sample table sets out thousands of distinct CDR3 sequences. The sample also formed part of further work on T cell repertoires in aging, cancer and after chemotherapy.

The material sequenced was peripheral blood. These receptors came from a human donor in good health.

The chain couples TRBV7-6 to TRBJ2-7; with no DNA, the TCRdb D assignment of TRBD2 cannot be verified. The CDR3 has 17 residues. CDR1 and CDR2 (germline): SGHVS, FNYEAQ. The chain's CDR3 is CASSPYSSSGGAYEQYF.

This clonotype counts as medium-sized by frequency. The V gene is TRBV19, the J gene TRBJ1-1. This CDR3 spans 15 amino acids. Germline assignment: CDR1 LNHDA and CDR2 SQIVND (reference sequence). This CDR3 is CASSIGIIGNTEAFF. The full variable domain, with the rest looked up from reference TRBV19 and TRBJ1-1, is DGGITQSPKYLFRKEGQNVTLSCEQNLNHDAMYWYRQDPGQGLRLIYYSQIVNDFQKGDIAEGYSVSREKKESFPLTVTSAQKNPTAFYLCASSIGIIGNTEAFFGQGTRLTVV.

The CDR3 sequence: CSARGAGTGNEKLFF. This rearrangement joins TRBV20-1 to TRBJ1-4; checking the TCRdb D call of TRBD1 is not possible without DNA. Germline CDR1 is DFQATT and CDR2 is SNEGSKA (reference sequence). This CDR3 is 15 amino acids long.

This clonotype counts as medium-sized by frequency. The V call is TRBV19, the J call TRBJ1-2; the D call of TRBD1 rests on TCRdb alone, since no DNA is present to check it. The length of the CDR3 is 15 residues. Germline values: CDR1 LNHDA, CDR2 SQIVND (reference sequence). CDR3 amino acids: CASTIVGTGTDGYTF.

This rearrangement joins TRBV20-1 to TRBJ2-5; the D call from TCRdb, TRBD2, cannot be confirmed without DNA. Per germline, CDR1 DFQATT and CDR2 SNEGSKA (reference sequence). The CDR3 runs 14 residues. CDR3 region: CSASPGLAVETQYF.

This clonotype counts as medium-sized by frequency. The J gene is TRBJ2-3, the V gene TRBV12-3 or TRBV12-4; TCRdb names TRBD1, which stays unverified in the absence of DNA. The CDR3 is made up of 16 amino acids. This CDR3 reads CASSSHRGLPTDTQYF.

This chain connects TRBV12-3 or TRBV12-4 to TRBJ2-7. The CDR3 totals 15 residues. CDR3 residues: CASSLKVGQPYEQYF.

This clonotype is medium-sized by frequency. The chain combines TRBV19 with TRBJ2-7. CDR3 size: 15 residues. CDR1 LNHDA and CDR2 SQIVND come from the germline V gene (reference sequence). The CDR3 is CASSPKGGVFYEQYF.

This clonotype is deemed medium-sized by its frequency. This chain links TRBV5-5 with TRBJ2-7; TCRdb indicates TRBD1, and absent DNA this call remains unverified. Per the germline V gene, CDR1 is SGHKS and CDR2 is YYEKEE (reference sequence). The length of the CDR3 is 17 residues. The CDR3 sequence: CASSFISPNRVGDEQYF.